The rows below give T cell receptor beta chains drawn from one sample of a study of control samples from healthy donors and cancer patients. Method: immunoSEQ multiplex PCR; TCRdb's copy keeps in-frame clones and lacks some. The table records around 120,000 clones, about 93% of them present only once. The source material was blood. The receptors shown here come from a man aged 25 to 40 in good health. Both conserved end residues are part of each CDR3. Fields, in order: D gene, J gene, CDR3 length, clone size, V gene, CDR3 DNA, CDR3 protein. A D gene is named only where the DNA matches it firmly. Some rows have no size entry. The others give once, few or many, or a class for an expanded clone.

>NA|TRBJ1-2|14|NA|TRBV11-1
TGTGCCAGCAGCTTTCTCCGGCCTGAGGGTGGCTACACCTTC
CASSFLRPEGGYTF
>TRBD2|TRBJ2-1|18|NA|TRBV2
TGTGCCAGCAGTGACTTTGCGGGGGGGCCGGGGGAATACAATGAGCAGTTCTTC
CASSDFAGGPGEYNEQFF
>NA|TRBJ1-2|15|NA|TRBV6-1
TGTGCCAGCAGTGAATATCGAGGGGGTGGCTATGGCTACACCTTC
CASSEYRGGGYGYTF
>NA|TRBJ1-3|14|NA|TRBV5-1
TGCGCCAGCAGCTTCGAGACTGCGGGAAACACCATATATTTT
CASSFETAGNTIYF
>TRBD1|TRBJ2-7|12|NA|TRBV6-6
TGTGCCAGCAGCGGGACAGGGCCCGAGCAGTACTTC
CASSGTGPEQYF
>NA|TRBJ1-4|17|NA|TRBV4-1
TGCGCCAGCAGCCCGAGGGGGGGATTTACAACTAATGAAAAACTGTTTTTT
CASSPRGGFTTNEKLFF
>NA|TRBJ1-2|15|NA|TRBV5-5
TGTGCCAGCAGTTCGAGACCGGATCAGAGGGCGGGCTACACCTTC
CASSSRPDQRAGYTF
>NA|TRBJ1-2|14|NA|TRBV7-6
TGTGCCAGCAGCTTAGGTGGCGGCAACTATGGCTACACCTTC
CASSLGGGNYGYTF
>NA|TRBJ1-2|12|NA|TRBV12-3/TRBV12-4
TGTGCCAGCAGTTGGCGTGTCGGAGGCTACACCTTC
CASSWRVGGYTF
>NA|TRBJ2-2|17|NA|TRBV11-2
TGTGCCAGCAGCTTAGAGTTTTGGGACACAAACACCGGGGAGCTGTTTTTT
CASSLEFWDTNTGELFF
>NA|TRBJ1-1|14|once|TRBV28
TGTGCCAGCAGTTTAATCGAGGGATCCACTGAAGCTTTCTTT
CASSLIEGSTEAFF
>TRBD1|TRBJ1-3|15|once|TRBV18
TGTGCCAGCTCACTTCGGACAGGGGCTGGAAACACCATATATTTT
CASSLRTGAGNTIYF
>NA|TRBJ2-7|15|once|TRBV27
TGTGCCAGCAGTCTCCAGGGTAAAGCCAACTACGAGCAGTACTTC
CASSLQGKANYEQYF
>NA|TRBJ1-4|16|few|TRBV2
TGTGCCAGCAGTGAATTCCGGCACAGAGAGAATGAAAAACTGTTTTTT
CASSEFRHRENEKLFF